These 18 T cell receptor beta chains were all obtained from the same sample, sequenced in a study of molecular identifiers for immune sequencing clone quantification (dated by TCRdb to 2016 to 2019). Libraries came from PCR. Data came from a NextSeq 500. TCRdb trimmed the raw reads at Q25, called clones with MiXCR and kept productive beta chains. Rows matching on CDR3 protein sequence are summarized as one entry with the most common DNA and genes. For this sample the table gives some 580,000 distinct CDR3 sequences, of which about 25% were detected only once. The top ten clonotypes cover about 0.78% of the sample. The sequenced sample was naive CD8+ T cells from blood, with Jurkat cell RNA spiked in. In light of the paper, this sample's cell subset or site label describes: FACS-sorted CD8+CD4-CCR7+CD45RA+ naive T cells. The receptors were gathered from a human donor in good health. Some libraries in this study had Jurkat cell RNA spiked in.

This clonotype came up a few times. The chain has TRBV19 and TRBJ2-3, with TRBD2 identical over 9 bases. CDR3 length: 16 amino acids. The germline V gene has CDR1 LNHDA and CDR2 SQIVND (reference sequence). Germline trimming cut 3 bases from V and 2 bases from J; bases unmatched to any gene: 6. The CDR3 loop is CASSIALAGYTDTQYF. The CDR3 DNA reads TGTGCCAGTAGTATTGCACTAGCGGGTTACACAGATACGCAGTATTTT.

This clonotype was observed many times. This rearrangement joins TRBV20-1 to TRBJ2-4; D uncertain. The CDR3 runs to 13 residues. V was trimmed by 1 base and J by 7 bases, leaving 11 bases between them. The germline V gene encodes CDR1 DFQATT and CDR2 SNEGSKA (reference sequence). CDR3 sequence (DNA): TGCAGTGCTAGAGTGGTCCCCGGGAACATTCAGTACTTC. It translates to CSARVVPGNIQYF.

The chain has TRBV6-1 and TRBJ2-3, with D unresolved. V was cut by 1 base and J by 2 bases, with 13 bases left in between. The CDR3 has 16 amino acids. Germline loops: CDR1 MNHNS, CDR2 SASEGT. The DNA of the CDR3 is TGTGCCAGCAGTGAAGTAAGGGCACGGAACACAGATACGCAGTATTTT. This encodes CASSEVRARNTDTQYF.

This clonotype has only a few counts. The rearrangement joins TRBV6-2 or TRBV6-3 to TRBJ2-7, with D possibly TRBD1 on 6 matching bases. The CDR3 spans 13 residues. V was cut by 6 bases and J by 5 bases, with 14 bases left in between. Germline CDR1 reads MNHEY; CDR2 reads SVGEGT. The CDR3 nucleotides read TGTGCCAGCAGCCTAGGACAGATCCACGAGCAGTACTTC. It yields the protein CASSLGQIHEQYF.

This clonotype was picked up a small number of times. The chain links TRBV27 to TRBJ2-1; 7 bases match TRBD1. CDR1 is MNHEY, CDR2 SMNVEV, per germline (reference sequence). The V gene end was trimmed by 5 bases and the J gene end by 2 bases; junction bases not matched to a gene: 6. The CDR3 has 15 amino acids. CDR3 DNA sequence: TGTGCCAGCAGTACCTTCACAGGGGCCTACAATGAGCAGTTCTTC. Residues: CASSTFTGAYNEQFF.

At least ten counts were recorded for this clonotype. This chain connects TRBV7-3 to TRBJ2-3; D gene ambiguous. V was trimmed by 1 base and J by 2 bases, leaving 10 bases between them. This CDR3 is built from 15 residues. Germline CDR1 reads SGHTA; CDR2 reads FQGTGA. The CDR3 loop is CASSLIGTNTDTQYF. DNA of the CDR3: TGTGCCAGCAGCTTAATAGGAACAAACACAGATACGCAGTATTTT.

This clonotype was recorded a few times. CDR3 region: CASSEDCAGLETQYF. CDR3 sequence (DNA): TGTGCCAGCAGTGAGGACTGCGCGGGTTTAGAGACCCAGTACTTC. The rearrangement uses TRBV6-4 and TRBJ2-5; possible D gene TRBD2, 5 bases. CDR1 and CDR2 (germline): MRHNA, SNTAGT. Trimming took off 3 bases at V and 4 bases at J, with 15 bases between the two ends. This CDR3 comprises 15 residues.

This clonotype was counted many times. The chain joins TRBV7-6 to TRBJ1-5; 10 bases match TRBD1. Looked up from germline, CDR1 is SGHVS and CDR2 is FNYEAQ. The ends lost 0 bases at V and 6 bases at J; junction bases unmatched: 5. There are 16 residues in the CDR3. CDR3 residues: CASSLARQGAIQPQHF. The CDR3 DNA reads TGTGCCAGCAGCTTAGCCAGACAGGGGGCAATTCAGCCCCAGCATTTT.

The chain uses TRBV5-1 and TRBJ1-1, with D uncertain. This CDR3 comprises 14 residues. The germline V and J ends were trimmed by 4 bases and 3 bases, with 13 bases remaining between them. Per germline, CDR1 SGHRS and CDR2 YFSETQ. CDR3: CASSADHGDTEAFF. The CDR3 DNA reads as TGCGCCAGCAGCGCGGACCACGGGGACACTGAAGCTTTCTTT.

This clonotype was picked up a small number of times. The rearrangement links TRBV4-1 to TRBJ2-7; D call uncertain. Germline assignment: CDR1 MGHRA and CDR2 YSYEKL. The CDR3 spans 15 residues. V gave up 0 bases and J gave up 0 bases, with 9 bases separating them. CDR3 region: CASSQDNGNSYEQYF. CDR3 bases: TGCGCCAGCAGCCAAGATAATGGCAACTCCTACGAGCAGTACTTC.

The table lists this clonotype with many counts. The genes are TRBV3-1 and TRBJ2-2; the D gene is possibly TRBD1 (5 bases). Trimming stripped 2 bases from V and 1 base from J, with 8 bases between. CDR1 and CDR2 (germline): LGHDT, YNNKEL (reference sequence). The length of the CDR3 is 15 residues. In nucleotides, the CDR3 is TGTGCCAGCAGCCAACCGACAGTGAACACCGGGGAGCTGTTTTTT. Amino acids: CASSQPTVNTGELFF.

This clonotype has a count of ten or more. The chain has TRBV23-1 and TRBJ2-5; the match to TRBD1 covers 8 bases. TRBV23-1 is an open reading frame, and its role is uncertain. Unmatched junction bases numbered 12, after V lost 3 bases and J lost 0 bases. This CDR3 contains 18 residues. The CDR3 reads CASSHKAPTGEYQETQYF. The CDR3 region has the DNA TGCGCCAGCAGTCATAAAGCTCCGACAGGGGAGTACCAAGAGACCCAGTACTTC.

The table lists this clonotype with many counts. The V and J genes are TRBV28 and TRBJ2-7; no reliable D call. This CDR3 comprises 11 residues. V was shortened by 6 bases and J by 3 bases, with 6 bases between the two germline ends. Germline CDR1 and CDR2: MDHEN and SYDVKM. CDR3 amino acids: CASSPDYEQYF. CDR3 nucleotide sequence: TGTGCCAGCAGCCCGGACTACGAGCAGTACTTC.

This clonotype was seen ten or more times. The chain has TRBV13 and TRBJ1-5; TRBD1 matches at 10 bases. With 4 bases clipped from V and 6 bases from J, the junction kept 9 bases outside the gene matches. Germline V gene lookup returns CDR1 PRHDT and CDR2 FYEKMQ (reference sequence). The CDR3 has 16 amino acids. The CDR3 nucleotides are TGTGCCAGCAGCTCATCGGACAGGGGGATAGCTCAGCCCCAGCATTTT. Translation: CASSSSDRGIAQPQHF.

This chain connects TRBV5-5 to TRBJ2-3; TRBD2 agrees at 14 bases. V lost 4 bases to trimming and J lost 13 bases; unmatched junction nucleotides: 2. This CDR3 region has 12 residues. Germline CDR1 is SGHKS and CDR2 is YYEKEE (reference sequence). DNA of the CDR3: TGTGCCAGCAGCGCGGGACTAGCGGGGGAGTATTTT. The encoded protein is CASSAGLAGEYF.

The chain combines TRBV27 with TRBJ2-5; 7 bases line up with TRBD1. CDR1 is MNHEY and CDR2 is SMNVEV in the germline V gene (reference sequence). CDR3 length: 15 residues. Unmatched junction bases numbered 11, after V lost 5 bases and J lost 5 bases. As DNA, the CDR3 is TGTGCCAGCAGTAACACCCCGACAGGGCTTGAGACCCAGTACTTC. Amino acid sequence: CASSNTPTGLETQYF.

Concerning this clonotype: Given a much more abundant clone one base away, this may be a read error. The chain has TRBV3-1 and TRBJ1-2; 7 positions agree with TRBD1. This CDR3 has 14 amino acids. After removal of 4 bases from V and 12 bases from J, the junction contained 14 bases not matched to a gene. Germline V gives CDR1 LGHDT, CDR2 YNNKEL (reference sequence). This CDR3 reads CASSPAGGTDGHTF. CDR3 in DNA: TGTGCCAGCAGCCCAGCAGGGGGAACGGACGGCCACACCTTC.

The chain employs TRBV5-6 and TRBJ2-7; TRBD1 matches 8 bases. The CDR3 has 15 amino acids. Per germline, CDR1 SGHDT and CDR2 YYEEEE. The trim removed 3 bases at V and 2 bases at J, leaving 7 bases unmatched. The CDR3 here is CASSWEDRGTYEQYF. The CDR3 nucleotides are TGTGCCAGCAGCTGGGAAGACAGGGGTACCTACGAGCAGTACTTC.